This TCR beta chain was documented in a study of cytomegalovirus exposure and HLA in healthy donors. This clone was seen more than once but under ten times. Antigen specificity is unknown. The CDR3 has 13 amino acids. Per the germline V gene, CDR1 is SGHVS and CDR2 is FQNEAQ. V gave up 8 bases and J gave up 4 bases, with 14 bases separating them. The primer mix had 60 Vbeta and 13 Jbeta primers. TCRdb keeps only in-frame clones here, not all; method: immunoSEQ multiplex PCR. The sample lists 120,000 to 150,000 clones, around 78% occurring once. Regarding the study as a whole: Over 15,000 TCR beta sequences were associated with HLA alleles at 0.05 false discovery rate in a later analysis.

The sample consisted of PBMCs. The rearrangement joins TRBV7-8 to TRBJ2-5; D unresolved. This clonotype originated in a man aged 40-55 years in good health and CMV-seropositive. This CDR3 is CASSGASGETQYF. CDR3 DNA: TGTGCCAGCTCCGGAGCTTCGGGAGAGACCCAGTACTTC.